Ten or more counts support the clone carrying this T cell receptor (beta chain). Its specificity is not known. This sample is part of a study of blood T cells in healthy people across ages. Through a sample-barcoded 5' primer and a J-beta primer mix, a second PCR was run for roughly 6 to 12 cycles. TCRdb reprocessed the 5' RACE reads with MiXCR, giving one entry per CDR3 protein. The sample holds 800,000 to 950,000 distinct CDR3 sequences; 29% are singletons and the top ten take approximately 10%. Regarding the study as a whole: The study found more naive CD4+ cells and higher diversity in long-lived than aged donors.

This CDR3 region has 12 residues. The ends were cut back, 4 bases at V and 0 bases at J, with 4 bases in the middle. The germline CDR1 and CDR2 sequences are SGHRS and YFSETQ. These same data were also listed under a study on T cells of mothers and their children. This second report adds: Related mother-child pairs showed slightly, non-significantly higher overlap than unrelated pairs.

Sequenced sample: blood. The source of this sequence is a woman between 40 and 55 years old in good health. The chain combines TRBV5-1 with TRBJ2-5, with D unresolved. DNA for the CDR3: TGCGCCAGCAGCCTAGACCAAGAGACCCAGTACTTC. Its translation: CASSLDQETQYF.